This TCR beta chain was sequenced during a study of STAT5B mutations in CD4+ large granular lymphocyte leukemia. Regarding the study as a whole: Without putative leukemic clones, patient CD4-sorted repertoires remained more clonal than healthy CD4+ repertoires. Compared with healthy controls (2/35), patient top clones favored TRBV06 (8/27). Main leukemic clonotypes were patient-specific, but 25% appeared at low frequency elsewhere.

V was clipped by 0 bases and J by 6 bases, with 9 bases between them. The germline CDR1 and CDR2 sequences are SGHAT and FQNNGV. The CDR3 loop spans 13 amino acids. The table came from immunoSEQ multiplex PCR; TCRdb's copy has only in-frame clones and leaves some out. The sample carries tens of thousands of clones, roughly three quarters recorded once. Regarding this clone: Its specificity is not known.

This clonotype was sampled from a human donor in good health. The sequenced sample consisted of CD4+ T cells from blood buffy coats. This rearrangement joins TRBV11-2 to TRBJ2-7; no firm D call. CDR3 nucleotides: TGTGCCAGCAGCTTAGACCCCCCCAGCGAGCAGTACTTC. This gives the protein CASSLDPPSEQYF.